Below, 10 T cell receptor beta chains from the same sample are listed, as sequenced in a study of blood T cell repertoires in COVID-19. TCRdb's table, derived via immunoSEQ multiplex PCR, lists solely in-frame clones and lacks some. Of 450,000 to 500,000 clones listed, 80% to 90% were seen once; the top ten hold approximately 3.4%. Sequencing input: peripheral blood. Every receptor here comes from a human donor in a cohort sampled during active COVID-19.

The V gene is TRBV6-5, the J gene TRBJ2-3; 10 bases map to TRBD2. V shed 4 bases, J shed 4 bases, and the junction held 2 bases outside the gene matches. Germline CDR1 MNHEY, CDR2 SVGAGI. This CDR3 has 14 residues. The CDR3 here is CASSFSGRSDTQYF. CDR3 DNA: TGTGCCAGCAGTTTTAGCGGGAGGTCAGATACGCAGTATTTT.

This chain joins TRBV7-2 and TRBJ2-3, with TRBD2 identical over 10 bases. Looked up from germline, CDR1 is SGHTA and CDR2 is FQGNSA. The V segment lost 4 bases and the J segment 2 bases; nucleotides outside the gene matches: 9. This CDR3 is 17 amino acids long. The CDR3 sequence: CASSSRPSGSNTDTQYF. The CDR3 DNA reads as TGTGCCAGCAGCTCTCGTCCTAGCGGGAGTAACACAGATACGCAGTATTTT.

CDR3 coding DNA: TGTGCCAGCAGTGAGAATAGGGGCAATGAGCAGTTCTTC. This codes for CASSENRGNEQFF. The chain links TRBV7-9 to TRBJ2-1, with D possibly TRBD1 on 5 matching bases. This CDR3 is built from 13 residues. V shed 6 bases and J shed 6 bases, with 12 bases lying between them. CDR1 is SEHNR and CDR2 is FQNEAQ in the germline V gene (reference sequence).

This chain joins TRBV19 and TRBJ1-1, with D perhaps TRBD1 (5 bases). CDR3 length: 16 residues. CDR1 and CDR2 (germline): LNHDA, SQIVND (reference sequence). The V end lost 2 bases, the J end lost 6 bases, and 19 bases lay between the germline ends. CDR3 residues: CASSISAGRRGAEAFF. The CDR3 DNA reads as TGTGCCAGTAGTATATCGGCCGGGAGACGGGGCGCTGAAGCTTTCTTT.

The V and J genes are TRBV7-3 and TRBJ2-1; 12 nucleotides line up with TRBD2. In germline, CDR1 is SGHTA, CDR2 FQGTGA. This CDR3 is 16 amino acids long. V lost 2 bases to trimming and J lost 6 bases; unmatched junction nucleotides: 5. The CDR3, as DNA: TGTGCCAGCAGCTTACTAGCGGGAGGGCCGGTCAATGAGCAGTTCTTC. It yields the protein CASSLLAGGPVNEQFF.

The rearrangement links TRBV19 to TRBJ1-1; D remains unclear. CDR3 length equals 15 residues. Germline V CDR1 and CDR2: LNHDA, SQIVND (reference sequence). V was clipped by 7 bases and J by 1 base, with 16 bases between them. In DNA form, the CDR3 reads TGTGCCAGTACCCTCGCGGCCGCATCGAACACTGAAGCTTTCTTT. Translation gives CASTLAAASNTEAFF.

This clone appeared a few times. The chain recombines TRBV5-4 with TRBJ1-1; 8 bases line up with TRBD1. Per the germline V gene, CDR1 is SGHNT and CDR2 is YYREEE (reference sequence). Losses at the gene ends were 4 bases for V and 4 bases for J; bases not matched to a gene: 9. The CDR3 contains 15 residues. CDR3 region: CASSGKTGAPTEAFF. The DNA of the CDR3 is TGTGCCAGCAGCGGGAAGACAGGGGCGCCCACTGAAGCTTTCTTT.

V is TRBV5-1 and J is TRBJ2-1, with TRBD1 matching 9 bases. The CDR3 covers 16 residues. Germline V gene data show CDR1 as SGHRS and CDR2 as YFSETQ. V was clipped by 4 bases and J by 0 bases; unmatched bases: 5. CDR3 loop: CASSPKTGGSYNEQFF. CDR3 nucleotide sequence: TGCGCCAGCAGCCCAAAGACAGGGGGCTCCTACAATGAGCAGTTCTTC. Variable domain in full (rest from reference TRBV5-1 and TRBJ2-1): KAGVTQTPRYLIKTRGQQVTLSCSPISGHRSVSWYQQTPGQGLQFLFEYFSETQRNKGNFPGRFSGRQFSNSRSEMNVSTLELGDSALYLCASSPKTGGSYNEQFFGPGTRLTVL.

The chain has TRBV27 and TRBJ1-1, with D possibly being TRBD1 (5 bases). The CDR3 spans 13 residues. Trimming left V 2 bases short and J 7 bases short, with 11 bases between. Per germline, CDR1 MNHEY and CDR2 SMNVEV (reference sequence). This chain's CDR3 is CASSLQGWGEAFF. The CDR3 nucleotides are TGTGCCAGCAGTTTACAGGGCTGGGGTGAAGCTTTCTTT.

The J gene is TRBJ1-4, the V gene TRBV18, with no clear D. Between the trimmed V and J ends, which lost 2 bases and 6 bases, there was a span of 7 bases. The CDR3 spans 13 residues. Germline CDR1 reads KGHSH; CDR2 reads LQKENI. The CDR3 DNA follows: TGTGCCAGCTCACCAGACAACGATGAAAAACTGTTTTTT. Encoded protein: CASSPDNDEKLFF.